These 15 T cell receptor beta chains came from one sample sequenced in a study of CD8+ T cells in alopecia areata. Following extraction, RNA underwent reverse transcription to cDNA, which served as the sequencing template. Method: immunoSEQ multiplex PCR; TCRdb's copy keeps in-frame clones and lacks some. This table has 150,000 or so clones, over 45% appearing once. Source material: CD4+ T cells sorted from blood. These receptors all stem from a human donor with alopecia areata.

This clone occurred a few times. This CDR3 is CASSQVDMGQSTGELFF. CDR3 DNA sequence: TGCGCCAGCAGCCAAGTAGATATGGGACAGTCAACCGGGGAGCTGTTTTTT. This chain connects TRBV4-1 to TRBJ2-2, with 7 bases aligning to TRBD1. V shed 1 base and J 5 bases; nucleotides not matched to a gene: 10. CDR1 is MGHRA, CDR2 YSYEKL, per germline. The CDR3 is 17 amino acids.

This clone came up a few times. The chain couples TRBV29-1 to TRBJ2-5, with 8 nucleotides matching TRBD1. The CDR3 has 16 amino acids. V lost 5 bases, J lost 5 bases, and 16 bases stayed unmatched. The germline gives CDR1 SQVTM, CDR2 ANQGSEA. Here the CDR3 DNA reads TGCAGCGTTCGTCCCGGGACAGGACGCTTAGGGGAGACCCAGTACTTC. Its protein product is CSVRPGTGRLGETQYF.

This clone has only a few counts. This rearrangement joins TRBV15 to TRBJ1-1; maybe TRBD1 (6 bases). V shed 7 bases and J shed 7 bases, with 19 bases lying between them. The CDR3 length is 14 residues. CDR1 and CDR2 from the germline V gene are LNHNV and YYDKDF (reference sequence). The CDR3 nucleotides are TGTGCCACCAACCCCTATGGGCAGGGGAATGAAGCTTTCTTT. It codes for CATNPYGQGNEAFF. Filled out from reference TRBV15 and TRBJ1-1, the complete variable domain reads DAMVIQNPRYQVTQFGKPVTLSCSQTLNHNVMYWYQQKSSQAPKLLFHYYDKDFNNEADTPDNFQSRRPNTSFCFLDIRSPGLGDTAMYLCATNPYGQGNEAFFGQGTRLTVV.

The chain employs TRBV2 and TRBJ2-1, with TRBD2 identical over 10 bases. CDR1 is SNHLY and CDR2 is FYNNEI in the germline V gene. V lost 6 bases to trimming and J lost 8 bases; unmatched junction nucleotides: 13. CDR3 size: 16 residues. The CDR3 DNA sequence: TGTGCCAGCAGCGGGAGGGTCAGCGGGAGGGTTTATGAGCAGTTCTTC. It encodes CASSGRVSGRVYEQFF.

This clone turned up a few times. The rearrangement uses TRBV5-1 and TRBJ2-5, with TRBD2 identical over 9 bases. Germline CDR1 is SGHRS and CDR2 is YFSETQ. The CDR3 consists of 16 residues. V gave up 4 bases and J gave up 4 bases; unmatched junction bases: 11. Written as DNA, the CDR3 is TGCGCCAGCAGCCTCACCGGCCTAGCGGGACGAGAGACCCAGTACTTC. It specifies CASSLTGLAGRETQYF.

This clone was observed a few times. The chain joins TRBV7-6 to TRBJ2-7; 11 bases fit TRBD2. Germline V gene lookup returns CDR1 SGHVS and CDR2 FNYEAQ. V was clipped by 0 bases and J by 5 bases; unmatched bases: 3. The CDR3 consists of 15 residues. The CDR3, as DNA: TGTGCCAGCAGCTTAGCCGGGACTAGCGGAGACGAGCAGTACTTC. This codes for CASSLAGTSGDEQYF.

This clone has just a few counts. The V call is TRBV5-1, the J call TRBJ2-1; D is perhaps TRBD2 (5 bases). The CDR3 has 15 residues. With 5 bases removed from V and 0 bases from J, the gap between germline ends came to 12 bases. Looked up from germline, CDR1 is SGHRS and CDR2 is YFSETQ. This CDR3 is CASSPSGHSYNEQFF. The DNA of the CDR3 is TGCGCCAGCAGTCCCAGCGGTCACTCCTACAATGAGCAGTTCTTC.

This clone was counted between two and nine times. The chain employs TRBV14 and TRBJ2-1; D call uncertain. The CDR3 is made up of 13 amino acids. The germline CDR1 and CDR2 sequences are SGHDN and FVKESK. V dropped 1 base and J dropped 8 bases, with 9 bases sitting between them. The CDR3 DNA reads TGTGCCAGCAGCCAAGCACTTGGTCATGAGCAGTTCTTC. As protein: CASSQALGHEQFF.

The chain joins TRBV11-2 to TRBJ1-2; the D is unclear. The CDR3 loop spans 14 amino acids. Trimming stripped 3 bases from V and 8 bases from J, with 16 bases between. Germline V gene data show CDR1 as SGHAT and CDR2 as FQNNGV. CDR3 residues: CASSFGFSAPGYTF. CDR3 nucleotide sequence: TGTGCCAGCAGCTTTGGGTTCTCGGCTCCCGGCTACACCTTC.

This clone came up a few times. The chain employs TRBV29-1 and TRBJ1-2, with TRBD1 as a possible D gene (6 bases). V was pared by 3 bases and J by 3 bases, with 14 bases between. This CDR3 contains 14 residues. The germline gives CDR1 SQVTM, CDR2 ANQGSEA. The CDR3 nucleotides are TGCAGCGTTGATCCCACAGGGAAGTACTATGGCTACACCTTC. Its translation: CSVDPTGKYYGYTF.

This clone was counted a few times. The genes are TRBV27 and TRBJ1-5, with D tentatively TRBD1 (5 bases). The V and J ends lost 3 bases and 5 bases respectively, with 14 bases between them. The CDR3 loop spans 15 amino acids. The V gene's germline CDR1 is MNHEY and CDR2 SMNVEV (reference sequence). The DNA for the CDR3 is TGTGCCAGCAGTTTTTCCACAGGAGGGGATCAGCCCCAGCATTTT. Translating it yields CASSFSTGGDQPQHF.

The chain carries TRBV7-2 and TRBJ2-1, with 9 bases aligning to TRBD2. Unmatched junction bases numbered 9, after V lost 5 bases and J lost 4 bases. This CDR3 is 16 amino acids long. CDR1 SGHTA and CDR2 FQGNSA come from the germline V gene. CDR3 sequence: CASSPRTSAKYNEQFF. The DNA of the CDR3 is TGTGCCAGCAGCCCCAGGACTAGCGCCAAGTACAATGAGCAGTTCTTC.

This clone was counted between two and nine times. This chain uses TRBV29-1 with TRBJ2-2; D not certain. This CDR3 has 12 amino acids. Trimming took 7 bases from V and 0 from J, leaving 6 bases between them. Germline V gives CDR1 SQVTM, CDR2 ANQGSEA. The CDR3 loop is CSARPNTGELFF. In DNA form, the CDR3 reads TGCAGCGCCCGTCCGAACACCGGGGAGCTGTTTTTT.

This clone was counted only a few times. V gene TRBV27 combines with J gene TRBJ2-5; 11 positions match TRBD2. Trimming took 4 bases from V and 2 from J; bases not matched to a gene: 9. Germline CDR1 MNHEY, CDR2 SMNVEV (reference sequence). CDR3 length: 17 amino acids. DNA of the CDR3: TGTGCCAGCAGTTCTCAACGACTAGCGGGACATCAAGAGACCCAGTACTTC. Amino acid sequence: CASSSQRLAGHQETQYF.

This clone was detected a few times. This chain uses TRBV7-8 with TRBJ2-7; D gene unclear. The CDR3 contains 15 residues. From germline, CDR1 is SGHVS and CDR2 FQNEAQ. Trimming cost V 7 bases and J 2 bases, with 18 bases left between them. The CDR3 spells CASTMRRADPYEQYF. The CDR3 region has the DNA TGTGCCAGCACCATGCGCCGCGCGGACCCCTACGAGCAGTACTTC.